Listed here are 22 T cell receptor beta chains from one sample, sequenced in a study of shared clonotypes between healthy human individuals (dated by TCRdb to 2019 to 2021). Receptor libraries were prepared by the immunoSEQ multiplex PCR assay. TCRdb mirrors the immuneACCESS table, restricted to in-frame sequences. Some clones are absent from its copies; in checked studies, under half trace to an unresolved V gene, and the reason for the others is unknown. Within this sample are 550,000 to 800,000 clones, with roughly 70% of them counted one time only. The ten largest make up 1.5% to 2% of the sample. The sequenced sample consisted of memory CD4+ T cells sorted from blood. Read against the paper, the sample's cell subset or site label means: CD45RA-negative fraction. These receptors all come from a woman in her twenties or thirties in good health.

The chain joins TRBV6-5 to TRBJ1-2; no clear D. Germline CDR1 is MNHEY and CDR2 is SVGAGI. Trimming left V 6 bases short and J 8 bases short, with 16 bases between. This CDR3 spans 13 amino acids. CDR3 sequence: CASRPTLEGGYTF. The CDR3 coding sequence is TGTGCCAGCAGACCCACTCTGGAGGGCGGCTACACCTTC.

The chain uses TRBV19 and TRBJ2-2; D perhaps matches TRBD2 (5 bases). The germline V and J ends were trimmed by 1 base and 3 bases, with 9 bases remaining between them. The germline V gene has CDR1 LNHDA and CDR2 SQIVND (reference sequence). CDR3 length: 15 amino acids. CDR3 in amino acids: CASSIGLLDTGELFF. CDR3 sequence (DNA): TGTGCCAGTAGTATAGGCTTACTAGACACCGGGGAGCTGTTTTTT. The full variable domain, with the rest looked up from reference TRBV19 and TRBJ2-2, is DGGITQSPKYLFRKEGQNVTLSCEQNLNHDAMYWYRQDPGQGLRLIYYSQIVNDFQKGDIAEGYSVSREKKESFPLTVTSAQKNPTAFYLCASSIGLLDTGELFFGEGSRLTVL.

This clone was detected only a few times. This rearrangement joins TRBV28 to TRBJ1-2; D not resolved. V lost 6 bases, J lost 3 bases, and 14 bases lay in between. The CDR3 totals 14 residues. Germline V gene data show CDR1 as MDHEN and CDR2 as SYDVKM. CDR3 protein: CASRTGYPDYGYTF. The CDR3 DNA follows: TGTGCCAGCAGAACCGGGTATCCTGACTATGGCTACACCTTC.

V is TRBV5-1 and J is TRBJ2-1; 14 bases agree with TRBD2. V was clipped by 1 base and J by 9 bases; unmatched bases: 6. This CDR3 comprises 16 residues. Germline V lookup: CDR1 SGHRS, CDR2 YFSETQ. DNA of the CDR3: TGCGCCAGCAGCTTGCCAGGGACTAGCGGGAGTGGTGAGCAGTTCTTC. Its protein product is CASSLPGTSGSGEQFF.

This chain's CDR3 is CASRRDIPKANTEAFF. The CDR3 bases are TGTGCCAGTCGGAGGGACATCCCAAAAGCGAACACTGAAGCTTTCTTT. The chain joins TRBV21-1 to TRBJ1-1. TRBV21-1 is an annotated pseudogene. The CDR3 totals 16 residues.

In this sample, this clone turned up once. This chain connects TRBV10-3 to TRBJ2-3, with TRBD2 matching over 13 bases. The trim removed 8 bases at V and 4 bases at J, leaving 6 bases unmatched. CDR1 ENHRY and CDR2 SYGVKD come from the germline V gene. The CDR3 covers 15 residues. The CDR3 is CAIAGLAGVSDTQYF. The CDR3 nucleotides are TGTGCCATCGCCGGACTAGCGGGAGTGTCAGATACGCAGTATTTT.

J is TRBJ2-5 and V is TRBV28, with 9 bases lining up with TRBD2. V lost 6 bases, J lost 7 bases, and 9 bases stayed unmatched. Germline lookup yields CDR1 MDHEN and CDR2 SYDVKM. CDR3 length equals 14 residues. The CDR3 DNA sequence: TGTGCCAGCAGCCGTGGGACTAGCTGGGGGACCCAGTACTTC. Translated, it gives CASSRGTSWGTQYF.

This rearrangement joins TRBV25-1 to TRBJ2-3; weak D call: TRBD1 (6 bases). V gave up 3 bases and J gave up 8 bases, with 18 bases separating them. Germline V gene lookup returns CDR1 MGHDK and CDR2 SYGVNS. The CDR3 has 15 residues. The CDR3 region is CASSEMDRFSATQYF. Here the CDR3 DNA reads TGTGCCAGCAGTGAGATGGACAGATTTTCTGCTACGCAGTATTTT. The variable domain in full, with the rest retrieved from reference TRBV25-1 and TRBJ2-3, is EADIYQTPRYLVIGTGKKITLECSQTMGHDKMYWYQQDPGMELHLIHYSYGVNSTEKGDLSSESTVSRIRTEHFPLTLESARPSHTSQYLCASSEMDRFSATQYFGPGTRLTVL.

On this clone itself: The identical CDR3 is also encoded by other nucleotide sequences in the sample. J is TRBJ2-7 and V is TRBV11-2; no clear D gene. Germline V gene lookup returns CDR1 SGHAT and CDR2 FQNNGV. V lost 1 base to trimming and J lost 6 bases, with 10 bases between them. The CDR3 spans 13 residues. The CDR3 loop reads CASSLVRGGEQYF. DNA of the CDR3: TGTGCCAGCAGCTTAGTCAGAGGCGGCGAGCAGTACTTC.

The chain is built from TRBV7-3 and TRBJ1-2; TRBD1 is a possible D gene (5 bases). Trimming stripped 3 bases from V and 7 bases from J, with 12 bases between. In germline, CDR1 is SGHTA, CDR2 FQGTGA. This CDR3 has 13 amino acids. This chain's CDR3 is CASSLGIGTGYTF. In DNA, the CDR3 is TGTGCCAGCAGCTTGGGGATTGGGACTGGCTACACCTTC.

The chain is built from TRBV7-8 and TRBJ1-3; D not resolved. Per the germline V gene, CDR1 is SGHVS and CDR2 is FQNEAQ. Deletions cut 5 bases from V and 0 bases from J, with 11 bases between. CDR3 size: 15 residues. The CDR3 DNA reads TGTGCCAGCAGCCGGTCTGAGAGCTCTGGAAACACCATATATTTT. It is translated as CASSRSESSGNTIYF.

The chain combines TRBV19 with TRBJ1-6; D unresolved. The CDR3 has 15 amino acids. Germline lookup yields CDR1 LNHDA and CDR2 SQIVND (reference sequence). Between the trimmed V and J ends, which lost 5 bases and 6 bases, there was a span of 14 bases. CDR3 coding DNA: TGTGCCAGTAGTTCCTGGACGGCAAGTAATTCACCCCTCCACTTT. Protein: CASSSWTASNSPLHF.

The sample holds one count of this clone. The chain recombines TRBV28 with TRBJ2-5; D not certain. Germline V CDR1 and CDR2: MDHEN, SYDVKM. The CDR3 length is 15 residues. V dropped 6 bases and J dropped 2 bases, with 16 bases sitting between them. The CDR3 is CASRPMRLGQETQYF. The CDR3 nucleotides read TGTGCCAGCAGGCCAATGAGATTAGGGCAAGAGACCCAGTACTTC.

This clone was detected a few times. Other DNA variants within this sample encode the same CDR3. DNA of the CDR3: TGCGCCAGCAGCTTCTCTAGCGGGAGCTACAATGAGCAGTTCTTC. As protein: CASSFSSGSYNEQFF. V gene TRBV5-1 combines with J gene TRBJ2-1; 10 bases match TRBD2. Germline CDR1 reads SGHRS; CDR2 reads YFSETQ. Trimming at V came to 2 bases and at J to 3 bases, leaving 2 bases not matched to a gene. The CDR3 sequence is 15 residues long.

J is TRBJ1-4 and V is TRBV2; D uncertain. V gave up 4 bases and J gave up 8 bases, with 11 bases separating them. Germline V gene sequence: CDR1 SNHLY, CDR2 FYNNEI. This CDR3 has 13 residues. CDR3 bases: TGTGCCAGCAGTGTAAGGGTAGCGGAAAAACTGTTTTTT. It is translated as CASSVRVAEKLFF.

The CDR3 coding sequence is TGTGCCAGCTGGGGACTAGCTCATCCCGGGGAGCTGTTTTTT. Translated, it gives CASWGLAHPGELFF. V gene TRBV6-1 combines with J gene TRBJ2-2; TRBD2 aligns across 9 bases. Germline V lookup: CDR1 MNHNS, CDR2 SASEGT. The junction had 7 bases not matched to a gene; V was cut back by 8 bases and J by 6 bases. The CDR3 has 14 residues.

This chain connects TRBV28 to TRBJ2-1; maybe TRBD2 (5 bases). Per the germline V gene, CDR1 is MDHEN and CDR2 is SYDVKM. V shed 6 bases and J shed 2 bases, with 17 bases lying between them. The CDR3 is made up of 16 amino acids. CDR3 residues: CASSPLVGDAYNEQFF. For the CDR3, the DNA is TGTGCCAGCAGCCCTTTGGTGGGAGACGCCTACAATGAGCAGTTCTTC.

This clone was counted once. The rearrangement links TRBV2 to TRBJ2-7, with TRBD2 matching over 9 bases. Trimming cost V 5 bases and J 4 bases; bases outside gene matches: 6. The germline V gene encodes CDR1 SNHLY and CDR2 FYNNEI. CDR3 length: 14 amino acids. In nucleotides, the CDR3 is TGTGCCAGCAGTCCCTCGGCGGGAGGGTACGAGCAGTACTTC. It yields the protein CASSPSAGGYEQYF.

Notes on this clone: Other nucleotide sequences from this sample produce the same CDR3. V gene TRBV5-4 combines with J gene TRBJ1-1; D ambiguous. CDR1 and CDR2 from the germline V gene are SGHNT and YYREEE (reference sequence). V lost 0 bases and J lost 1, with 7 bases in between. The length of the CDR3 is 14 residues. DNA for the CDR3: TGTGCCAGCAGCTTGGGTGGCAGGAACACTGAAGCTTTCTTT. It specifies CASSLGGRNTEAFF.

This clone was found a few times. The rearrangement joins TRBV6-5 to TRBJ2-3; D could derive from TRBD1 or TRBD2 (5 bases each). Trimming shortened V by 4 bases and J by 2 bases, and 13 bases separated the two germline ends. The CDR3 has 15 amino acids. The germline CDR1 and CDR2 sequences are MNHEY and SVGAGI. CDR3 coding DNA: TGTGCCAGCAGTTCTTCAGGGACGTTCACAGATACGCAGTATTTT. Its protein product is CASSSSGTFTDTQYF.

For this clone: A much larger clone lies one base from this, so it may be a read error. The V gene is TRBV4-2, the J gene TRBJ2-2; D ambiguous. The CDR3 runs to 15 residues. Trimming took 2 bases from V and 7 from J, leaving 14 bases between them. The germline CDR1 and CDR2 sequences are LGHNA and YNFKEQ. The CDR3 region has the DNA TGTGCCAGCAGCCAAAATCCACAGTTAGGCGGGGAGCTGTTTTTT. Amino acid sequence: CASSQNPQLGGELFF.

This chain links TRBV19 with TRBJ2-1; 11 bases fit TRBD2. CDR1 LNHDA and CDR2 SQIVND come from the germline V gene (reference sequence). This CDR3 contains 15 residues. The V segment lost 4 bases and the J segment 5 bases; nucleotides outside the gene matches: 4. The CDR3 region has the DNA TGTGCCAGTAGTAGAGCGACTAGCGGGAACAATGAGCAGTTCTTC. The encoded protein is CASSRATSGNNEQFF. The full variable domain, rest sourced from reference TRBV19 and TRBJ2-1, is DGGITQSPKYLFRKEGQNVTLSCEQNLNHDAMYWYRQDPGQGLRLIYYSQIVNDFQKGDIAEGYSVSREKKESFPLTVTSAQKNPTAFYLCASSRATSGNNEQFFGPGTRLTVL.